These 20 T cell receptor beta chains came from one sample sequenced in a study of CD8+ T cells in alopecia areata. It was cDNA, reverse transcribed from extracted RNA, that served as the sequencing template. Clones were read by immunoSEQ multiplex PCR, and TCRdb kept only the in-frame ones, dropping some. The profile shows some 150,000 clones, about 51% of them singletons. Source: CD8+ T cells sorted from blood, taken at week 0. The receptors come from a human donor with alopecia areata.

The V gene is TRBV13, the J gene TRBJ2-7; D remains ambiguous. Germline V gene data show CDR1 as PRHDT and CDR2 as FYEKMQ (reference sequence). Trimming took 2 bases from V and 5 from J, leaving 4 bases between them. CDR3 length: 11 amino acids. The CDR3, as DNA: TGTGCCAGCAGCTTATCGGACGAGCAGTACTTC. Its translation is CASSLSDEQYF.

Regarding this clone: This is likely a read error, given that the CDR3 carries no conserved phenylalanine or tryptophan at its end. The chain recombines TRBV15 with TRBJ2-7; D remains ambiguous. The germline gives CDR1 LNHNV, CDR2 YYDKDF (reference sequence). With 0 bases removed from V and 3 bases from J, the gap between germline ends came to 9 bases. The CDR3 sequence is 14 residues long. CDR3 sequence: CATSRDEQIYEQYL. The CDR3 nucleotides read TGTGCCACCAGCAGAGATGAACAGATCTACGAGCAGTACCTC.

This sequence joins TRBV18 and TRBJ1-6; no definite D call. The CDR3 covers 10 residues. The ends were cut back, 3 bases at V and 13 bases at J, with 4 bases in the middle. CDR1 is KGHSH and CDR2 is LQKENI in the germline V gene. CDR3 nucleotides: TGTGCCAGCTCACCTCAGCCCCTCCACTTT. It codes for CASSPQPLHF.

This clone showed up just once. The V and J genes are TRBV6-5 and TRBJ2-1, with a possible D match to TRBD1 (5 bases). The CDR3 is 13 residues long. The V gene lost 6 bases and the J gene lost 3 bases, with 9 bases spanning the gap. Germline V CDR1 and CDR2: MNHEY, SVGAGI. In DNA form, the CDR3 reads TGTGCCAGCAGAACAGGAAACTACAATGAGCAGTTCTTC. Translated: CASRTGNYNEQFF.

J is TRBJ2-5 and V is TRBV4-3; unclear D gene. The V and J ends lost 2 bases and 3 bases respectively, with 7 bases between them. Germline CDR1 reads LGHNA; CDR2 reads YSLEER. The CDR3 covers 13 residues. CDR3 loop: CASSQNPKETQYF. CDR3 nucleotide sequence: TGCGCCAGCAGCCAAAATCCGAAAGAGACCCAGTACTTC.

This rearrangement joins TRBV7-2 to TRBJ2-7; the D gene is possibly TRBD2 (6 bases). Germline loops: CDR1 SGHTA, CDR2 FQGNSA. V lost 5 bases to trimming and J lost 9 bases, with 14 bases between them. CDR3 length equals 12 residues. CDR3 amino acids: CASSARDFVQYF. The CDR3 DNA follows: TGTGCCAGCAGCGCCAGGGACTTTGTGCAGTACTTC.

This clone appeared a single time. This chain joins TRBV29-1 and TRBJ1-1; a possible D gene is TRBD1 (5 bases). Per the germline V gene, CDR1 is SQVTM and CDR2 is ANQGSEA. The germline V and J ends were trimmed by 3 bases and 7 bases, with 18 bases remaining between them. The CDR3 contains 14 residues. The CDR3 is CSVDPLTGTLEAFF. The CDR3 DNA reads TGCAGCGTTGACCCCCTGACCGGGACCCTTGAAGCTTTCTTT.

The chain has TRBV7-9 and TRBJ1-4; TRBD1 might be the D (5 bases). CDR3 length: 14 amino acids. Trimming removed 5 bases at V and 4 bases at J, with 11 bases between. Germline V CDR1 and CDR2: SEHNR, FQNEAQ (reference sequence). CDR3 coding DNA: TGTGCCAGCAGCCCCGACAGTAGTAATGAAAAACTGTTTTTT. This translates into CASSPDSSNEKLFF.

CDR3 nucleotide sequence: TGTGCCTGGAATGTAGGCCTGAACACTGAAGCTTTCTTT. Translation: CAWNVGLNTEAFF. The chain is built from TRBV30 and TRBJ1-1; D uncertain. The CDR3 covers 13 residues. CDR1 is GTSNPN and CDR2 is SVGIG in the germline V gene (reference sequence). V was pared by 4 bases and J by 0 bases, with 9 bases between.

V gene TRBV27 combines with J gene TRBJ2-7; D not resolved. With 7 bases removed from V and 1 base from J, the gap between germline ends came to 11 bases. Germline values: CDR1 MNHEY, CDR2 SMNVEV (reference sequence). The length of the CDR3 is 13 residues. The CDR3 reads CASKKEASYEQYF. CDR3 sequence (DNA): TGTGCCAGCAAGAAAGAGGCATCCTACGAGCAGTACTTC.

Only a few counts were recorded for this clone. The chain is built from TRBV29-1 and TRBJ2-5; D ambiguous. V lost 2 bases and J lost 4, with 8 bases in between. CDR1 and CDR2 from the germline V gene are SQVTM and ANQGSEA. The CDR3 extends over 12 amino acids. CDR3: CSVEKGPETQYF. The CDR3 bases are TGCAGCGTTGAAAAAGGGCCAGAGACCCAGTACTTC.

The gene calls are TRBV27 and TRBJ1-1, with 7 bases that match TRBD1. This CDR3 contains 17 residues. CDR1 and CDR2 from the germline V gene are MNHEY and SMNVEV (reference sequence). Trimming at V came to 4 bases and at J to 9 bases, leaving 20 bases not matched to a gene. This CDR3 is CASSSFPAQDREMQAFF. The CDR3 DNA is TGTGCCAGCAGTTCGTTCCCCGCCCAAGACAGGGAGATGCAAGCTTTCTTT.

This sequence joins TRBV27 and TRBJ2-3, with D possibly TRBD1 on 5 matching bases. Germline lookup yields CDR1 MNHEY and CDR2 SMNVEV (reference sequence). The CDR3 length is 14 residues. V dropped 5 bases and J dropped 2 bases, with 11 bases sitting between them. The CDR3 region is CASSRGGDTDTQYF. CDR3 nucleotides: TGTGCCAGCAGTAGGGGTGGAGACACAGATACGCAGTATTTT.

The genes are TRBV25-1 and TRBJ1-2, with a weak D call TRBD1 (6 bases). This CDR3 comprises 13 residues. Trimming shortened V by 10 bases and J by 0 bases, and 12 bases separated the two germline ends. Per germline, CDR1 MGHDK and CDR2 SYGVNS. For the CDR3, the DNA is TGTGCCACCTACAGGGATGCTAACTATGGCTACACCTTC. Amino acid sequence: CATYRDANYGYTF.

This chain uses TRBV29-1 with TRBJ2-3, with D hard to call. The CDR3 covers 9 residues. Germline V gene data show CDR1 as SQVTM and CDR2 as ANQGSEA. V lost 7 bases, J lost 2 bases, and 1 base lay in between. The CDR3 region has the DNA TGCAGCGACACAGATACGCAGTATTTT. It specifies CSDTDTQYF.

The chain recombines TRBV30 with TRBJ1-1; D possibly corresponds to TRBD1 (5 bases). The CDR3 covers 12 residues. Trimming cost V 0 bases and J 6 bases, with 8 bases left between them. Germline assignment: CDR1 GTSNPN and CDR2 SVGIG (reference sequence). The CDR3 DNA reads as TGTGCCTGGAGTGTAGGGGTCTCTGAAGCTTTCTTT. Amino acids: CAWSVGVSEAFF.

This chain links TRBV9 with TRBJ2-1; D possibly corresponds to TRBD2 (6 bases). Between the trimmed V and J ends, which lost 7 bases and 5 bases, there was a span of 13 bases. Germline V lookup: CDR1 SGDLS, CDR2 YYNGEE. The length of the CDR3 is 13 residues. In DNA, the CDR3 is TGTGCCAGCGCCGGGACTTGGAACAATGAGCAGTTCTTC. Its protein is CASAGTWNNEQFF. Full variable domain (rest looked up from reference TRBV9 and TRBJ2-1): DSGVTQTPKHLITATGQRVTLRCSPRSGDLSVYWYQQSLDQGLQFLIQYYNGEERAKGNILERFSAQQFPDLHSELNLSSLELGDSALYFCASAGTWNNEQFFGPGTRLTVL.

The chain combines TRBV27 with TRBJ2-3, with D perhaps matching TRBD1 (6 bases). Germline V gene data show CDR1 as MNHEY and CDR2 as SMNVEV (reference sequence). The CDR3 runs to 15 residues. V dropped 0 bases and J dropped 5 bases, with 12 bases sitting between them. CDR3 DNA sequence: TGTGCCAGCAGTTTATCGGAACAGGGCAAAGATACGCAGTATTTT. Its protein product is CASSLSEQGKDTQYF.

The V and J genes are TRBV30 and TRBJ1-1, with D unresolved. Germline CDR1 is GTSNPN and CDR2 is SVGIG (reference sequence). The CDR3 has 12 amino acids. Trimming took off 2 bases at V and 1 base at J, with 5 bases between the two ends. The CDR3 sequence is CAWSIGNTEAFF. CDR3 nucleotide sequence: TGTGCCTGGAGTATTGGGAACACTGAAGCTTTCTTT.

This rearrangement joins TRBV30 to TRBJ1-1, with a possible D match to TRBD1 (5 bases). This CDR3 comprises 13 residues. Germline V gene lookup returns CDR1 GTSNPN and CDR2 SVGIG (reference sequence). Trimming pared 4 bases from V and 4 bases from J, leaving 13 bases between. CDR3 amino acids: CAWTKVRGTEAFF. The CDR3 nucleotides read TGTGCCTGGACAAAGGTAAGGGGCACTGAAGCTTTCTTT.